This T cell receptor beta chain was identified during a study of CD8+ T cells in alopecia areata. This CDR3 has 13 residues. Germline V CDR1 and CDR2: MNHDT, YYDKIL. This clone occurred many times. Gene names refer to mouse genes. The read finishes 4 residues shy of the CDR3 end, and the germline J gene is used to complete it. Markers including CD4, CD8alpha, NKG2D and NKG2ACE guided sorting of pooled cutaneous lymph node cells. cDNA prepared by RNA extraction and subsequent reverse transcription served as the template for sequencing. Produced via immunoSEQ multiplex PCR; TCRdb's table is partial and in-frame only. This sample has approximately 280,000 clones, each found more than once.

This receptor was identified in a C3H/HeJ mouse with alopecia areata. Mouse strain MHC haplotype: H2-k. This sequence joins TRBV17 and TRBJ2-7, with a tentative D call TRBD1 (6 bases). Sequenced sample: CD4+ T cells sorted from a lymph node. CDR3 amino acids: CASSLGQTYEQYF. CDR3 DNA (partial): TGTGCTAGCAGTTTGGGACAAACTTAT.